This T cell receptor beta chain was captured by sequencing in a study of blood T cell repertoires in COVID-19. In the study overall: COVID-19 samples from acute and convalescent phases originated in the United States, Italy and Spain.

Trimming removed 0 bases at V and 0 bases at J, with 5 bases between. The CDR3 is 14 residues long. Germline V gene sequence: CDR1 SGDLS, CDR2 YYNGEE. Original processing notes: Amplification of reference gene primers provided the estimated nucleated cell counts. Data came from immunoSEQ multiplex PCR; TCRdb stores just in-frame clones and leaves some out. From that table come the V and J calls and clone size; the DNA was used to work out D and trimming. Of about 310,000 clones in the sample, 90% were seen once. The chain uses TRBV9 and TRBJ2-3; no clear D gene. The receptor's source is a woman aged 40 to 55 with COVID-19, enrolled during active disease. What was sequenced was peripheral blood. The CDR3 spells CASSVVVSTDTQYF. The CDR3 region has the DNA TGTGCCAGCAGCGTAGTCGTCAGCACAGATACGCAGTATTTT.